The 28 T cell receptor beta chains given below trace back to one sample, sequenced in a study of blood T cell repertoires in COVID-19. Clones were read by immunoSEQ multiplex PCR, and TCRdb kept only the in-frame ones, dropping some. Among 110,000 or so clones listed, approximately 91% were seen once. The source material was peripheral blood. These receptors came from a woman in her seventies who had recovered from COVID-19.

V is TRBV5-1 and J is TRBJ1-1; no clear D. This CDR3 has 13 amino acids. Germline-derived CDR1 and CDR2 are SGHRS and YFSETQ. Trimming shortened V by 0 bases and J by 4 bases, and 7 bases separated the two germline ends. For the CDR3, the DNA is TGCGCCAGCAGCTTGGTCGAGAGCACTGAAGCTTTCTTT. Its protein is CASSLVESTEAFF.

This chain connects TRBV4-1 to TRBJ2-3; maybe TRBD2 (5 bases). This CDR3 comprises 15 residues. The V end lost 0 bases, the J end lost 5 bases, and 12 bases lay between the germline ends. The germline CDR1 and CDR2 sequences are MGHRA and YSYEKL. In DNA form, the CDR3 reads TGCGCCAGCAGCCAAGACCTCGGTGAGGGAGATACGCAGTATTTT. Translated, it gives CASSQDLGEGDTQYF.

The CDR3 spells CASSLIASQETQYF. The CDR3 DNA sequence: TGTGCCAGCAGCTTAATAGCGAGCCAAGAGACCCAGTACTTC. V usage is TRBV7-9 and J usage is TRBJ2-5, with D maybe TRBD2 (5 bases). The CDR3 covers 14 residues. Germline values: CDR1 SEHNR, CDR2 FQNEAQ (reference sequence). The V end lost 2 bases, the J end lost 1 base, and 8 bases lay between the germline ends.

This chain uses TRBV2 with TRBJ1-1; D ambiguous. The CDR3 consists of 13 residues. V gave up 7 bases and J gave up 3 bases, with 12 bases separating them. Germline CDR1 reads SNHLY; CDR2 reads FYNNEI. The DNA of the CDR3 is TGTGCCAGCAAAATAGAAGTGGACACTGAAGCTTTCTTT. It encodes CASKIEVDTEAFF. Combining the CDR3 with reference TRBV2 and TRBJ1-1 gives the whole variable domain EPEVTQTPSHQVTQMGQEVILRCVPISNHLYFYWYRQILGQKVEFLVSFYNNEISEKSEIFDDQFSVERPDGSNFTLKIRSTKLEDSAMYFCASKIEVDTEAFFGQGTRLTVV.

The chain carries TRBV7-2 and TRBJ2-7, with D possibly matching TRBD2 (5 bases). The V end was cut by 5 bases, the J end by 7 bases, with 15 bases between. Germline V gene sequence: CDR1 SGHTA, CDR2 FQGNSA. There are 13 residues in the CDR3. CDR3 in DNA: TGTGCCAGCAGCCCGAGGGCGACGTTAGAGCAGTACTTC. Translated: CASSPRATLEQYF.

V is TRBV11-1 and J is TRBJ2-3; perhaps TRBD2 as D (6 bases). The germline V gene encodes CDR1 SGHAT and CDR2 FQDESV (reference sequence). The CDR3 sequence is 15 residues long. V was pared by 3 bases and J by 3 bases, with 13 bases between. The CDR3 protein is CASSFLAAGTDTQYF. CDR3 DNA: TGTGCCAGCAGCTTTTTGGCCGCGGGGACAGATACGCAGTATTTT.

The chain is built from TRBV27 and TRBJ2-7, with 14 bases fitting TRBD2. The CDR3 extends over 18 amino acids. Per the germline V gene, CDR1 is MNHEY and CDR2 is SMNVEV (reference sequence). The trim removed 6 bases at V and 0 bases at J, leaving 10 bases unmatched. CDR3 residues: CASRRPGLAGASSYEQYF. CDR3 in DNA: TGTGCCAGCAGGAGACCGGGACTAGCGGGAGCCTCCTCCTACGAGCAGTACTTC.

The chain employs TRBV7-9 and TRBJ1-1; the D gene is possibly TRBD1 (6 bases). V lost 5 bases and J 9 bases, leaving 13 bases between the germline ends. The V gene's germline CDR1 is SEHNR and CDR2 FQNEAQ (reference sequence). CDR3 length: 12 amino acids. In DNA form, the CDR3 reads TGTGCCAGCAGCCGCGATGGGGGCAAAGCTTTCTTT. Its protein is CASSRDGGKAFF.

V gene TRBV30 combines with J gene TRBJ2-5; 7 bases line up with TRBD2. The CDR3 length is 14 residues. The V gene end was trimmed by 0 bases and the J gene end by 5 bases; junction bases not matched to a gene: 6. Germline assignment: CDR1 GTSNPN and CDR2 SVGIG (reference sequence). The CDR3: CAWSVDRGGETQYF. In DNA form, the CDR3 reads TGTGCCTGGAGTGTGGATAGGGGAGGGGAGACCCAGTACTTC. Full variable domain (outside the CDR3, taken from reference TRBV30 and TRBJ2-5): SQTIHQWPATLVQPVGSPLSLECTVEGTSNPNLYWYRQAAGRGLQLLFYSVGIGQISSEVPQNLSASRPQDRQFILSSKKLLLSDSGFYLCAWSVDRGGETQYFGPGTRLLVL.

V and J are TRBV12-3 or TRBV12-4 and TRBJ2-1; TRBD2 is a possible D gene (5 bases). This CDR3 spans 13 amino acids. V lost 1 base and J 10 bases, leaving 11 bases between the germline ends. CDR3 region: CASSLGEDYEQFF. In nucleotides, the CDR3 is TGTGCCAGCAGTTTAGGGGAAGACTACGAGCAGTTCTTC.

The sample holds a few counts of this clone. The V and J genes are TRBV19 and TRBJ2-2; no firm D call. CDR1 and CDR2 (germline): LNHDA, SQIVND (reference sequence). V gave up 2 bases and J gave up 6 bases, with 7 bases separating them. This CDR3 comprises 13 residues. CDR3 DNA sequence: TGTGCCAGTAGTATAATAGAAGCCGGGGAGCTGTTTTTT. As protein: CASSIIEAGELFF.

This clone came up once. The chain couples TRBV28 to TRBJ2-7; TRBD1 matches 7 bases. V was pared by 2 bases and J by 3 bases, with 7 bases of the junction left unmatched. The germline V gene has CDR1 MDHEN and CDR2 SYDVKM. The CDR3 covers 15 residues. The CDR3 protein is CASSLLNRGDYEQYF. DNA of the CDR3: TGTGCCAGCAGTTTACTAAACAGGGGTGACTACGAGCAGTACTTC.

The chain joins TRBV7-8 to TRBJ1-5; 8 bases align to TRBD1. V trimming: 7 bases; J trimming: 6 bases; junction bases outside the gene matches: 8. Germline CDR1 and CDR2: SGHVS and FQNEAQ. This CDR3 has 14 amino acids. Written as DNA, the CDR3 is TGTGCCAGCACCTCGGACAGGGAGGGTCAGCCCCAGCATTTT. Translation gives CASTSDREGQPQHF.

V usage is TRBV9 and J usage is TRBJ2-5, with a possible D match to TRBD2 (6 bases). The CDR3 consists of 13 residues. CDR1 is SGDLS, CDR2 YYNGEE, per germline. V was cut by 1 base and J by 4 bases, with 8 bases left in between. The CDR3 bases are TGTGCCAGCAGCGTACAGGGAGGAGAGACCCAGTACTTC. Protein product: CASSVQGGETQYF.

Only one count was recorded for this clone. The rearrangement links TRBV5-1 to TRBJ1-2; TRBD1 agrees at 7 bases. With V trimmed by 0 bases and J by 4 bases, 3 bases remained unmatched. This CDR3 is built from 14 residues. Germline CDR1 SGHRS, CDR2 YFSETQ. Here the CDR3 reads CASSLGGQRYGYTF. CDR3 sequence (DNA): TGCGCCAGCAGCTTGGGGGGACAGCGCTATGGCTACACCTTC.

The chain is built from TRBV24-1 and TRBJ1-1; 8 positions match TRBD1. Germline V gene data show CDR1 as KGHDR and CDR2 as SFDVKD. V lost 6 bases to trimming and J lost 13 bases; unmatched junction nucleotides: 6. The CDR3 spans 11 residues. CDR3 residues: CATSQQGVFFF. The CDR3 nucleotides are TGTGCCACCAGTCAACAGGGGGTTTTTTTCTTT.

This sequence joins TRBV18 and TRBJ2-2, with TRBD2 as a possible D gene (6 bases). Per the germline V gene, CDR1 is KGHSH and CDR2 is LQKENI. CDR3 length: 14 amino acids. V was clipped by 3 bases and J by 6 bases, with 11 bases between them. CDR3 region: CASSPRTGAGELFF. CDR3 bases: TGTGCCAGCTCACCGAGGACGGGAGCCGGGGAGCTGTTTTTT.

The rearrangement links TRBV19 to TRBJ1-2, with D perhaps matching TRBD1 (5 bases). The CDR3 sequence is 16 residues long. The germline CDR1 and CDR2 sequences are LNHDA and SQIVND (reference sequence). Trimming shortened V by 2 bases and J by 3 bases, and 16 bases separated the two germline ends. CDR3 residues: CASSIPPGRAHYGYTF. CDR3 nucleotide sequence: TGTGCCAGTAGTATACCCCCGGGCAGGGCGCACTATGGCTACACCTTC.

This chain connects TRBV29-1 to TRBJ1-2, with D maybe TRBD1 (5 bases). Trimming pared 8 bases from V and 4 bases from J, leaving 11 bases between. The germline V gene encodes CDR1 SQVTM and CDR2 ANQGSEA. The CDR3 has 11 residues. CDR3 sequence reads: CSFGTSYGYTF. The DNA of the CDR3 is TGCAGCTTCGGGACTTCCTATGGCTACACCTTC.

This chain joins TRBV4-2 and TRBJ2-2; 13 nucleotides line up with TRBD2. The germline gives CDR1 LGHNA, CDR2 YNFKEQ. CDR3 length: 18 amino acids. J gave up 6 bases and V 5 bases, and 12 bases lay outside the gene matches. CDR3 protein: CASSTLGTSGARPGELFF. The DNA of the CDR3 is TGTGCCAGCAGCACTCTTGGGACTAGCGGGGCCCGACCCGGGGAGCTGTTTTTT.

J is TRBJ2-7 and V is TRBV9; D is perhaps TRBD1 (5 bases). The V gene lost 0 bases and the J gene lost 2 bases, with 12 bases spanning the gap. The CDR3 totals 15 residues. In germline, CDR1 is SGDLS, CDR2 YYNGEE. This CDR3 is CASSVGDSLTYEQYF. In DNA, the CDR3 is TGTGCCAGCAGCGTAGGAGACAGCCTTACCTACGAGCAGTACTTC.

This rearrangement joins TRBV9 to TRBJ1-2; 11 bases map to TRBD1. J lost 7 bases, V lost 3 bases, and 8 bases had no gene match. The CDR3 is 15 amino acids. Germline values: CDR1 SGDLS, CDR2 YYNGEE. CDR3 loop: CASSAPGQGAAGYTF. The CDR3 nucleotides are TGTGCCAGCAGCGCCCCCGGACAGGGGGCTGCTGGCTACACCTTC.

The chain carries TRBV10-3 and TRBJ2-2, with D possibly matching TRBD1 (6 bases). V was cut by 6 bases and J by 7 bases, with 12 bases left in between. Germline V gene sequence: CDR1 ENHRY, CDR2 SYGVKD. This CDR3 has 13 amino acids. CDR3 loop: CAIRNRADGELFF. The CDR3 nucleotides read TGTGCCATCAGGAACAGGGCGGACGGGGAGCTGTTTTTT.

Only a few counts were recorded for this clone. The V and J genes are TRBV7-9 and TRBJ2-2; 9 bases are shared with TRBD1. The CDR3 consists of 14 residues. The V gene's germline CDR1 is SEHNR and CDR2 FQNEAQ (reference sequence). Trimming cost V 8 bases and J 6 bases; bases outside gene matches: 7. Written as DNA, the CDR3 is TGTGCCAGCCGGGGGACAGGGACATCCGGGGAGCTGTTTTTT. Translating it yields CASRGTGTSGELFF.

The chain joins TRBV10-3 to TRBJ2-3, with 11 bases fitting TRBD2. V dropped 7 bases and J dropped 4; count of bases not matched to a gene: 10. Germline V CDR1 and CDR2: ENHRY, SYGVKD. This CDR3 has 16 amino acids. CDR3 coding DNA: TGTGCCATCAACACCGGGACTAGCGGAATCGCAGATACGCAGTATTTT. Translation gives CAINTGTSGIADTQYF.

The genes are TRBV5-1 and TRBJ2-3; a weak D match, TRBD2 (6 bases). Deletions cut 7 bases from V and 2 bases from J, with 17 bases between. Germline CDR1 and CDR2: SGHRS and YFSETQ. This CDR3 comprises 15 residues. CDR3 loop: CASRLEPIDTDTQYF. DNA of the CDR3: TGCGCCAGCCGACTAGAGCCCATTGACACAGATACGCAGTATTTT.

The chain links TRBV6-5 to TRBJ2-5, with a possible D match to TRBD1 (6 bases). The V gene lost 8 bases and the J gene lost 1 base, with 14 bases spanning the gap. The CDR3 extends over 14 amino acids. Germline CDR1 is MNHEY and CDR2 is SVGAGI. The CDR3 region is CASGGIPGQETQYF. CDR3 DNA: TGTGCCAGCGGGGGCATTCCGGGCCAAGAGACCCAGTACTTC.

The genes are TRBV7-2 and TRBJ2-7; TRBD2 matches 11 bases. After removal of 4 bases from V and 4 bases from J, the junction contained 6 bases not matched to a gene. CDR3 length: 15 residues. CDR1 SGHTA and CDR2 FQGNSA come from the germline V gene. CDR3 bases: TGTGCCAGCAGCTCCATAGGGACTAGCGGATACGAGCAGTACTTC. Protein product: CASSSIGTSGYEQYF.